A selection of T cell receptor beta chains follows, all from one sample in a study of blood T cell repertoires in COVID-19. Sequencing was performed with immunoSEQ multiplex PCR; in TCRdb, only in-frame clones are kept and a portion is missing. The sample consists of some 400,000 clones, approximately 89% of them appearing once. The sequenced sample consisted of PBMCs or T cells enriched from blood (not recorded which). These receptors were taken from a woman aged 40-49 years who had been exposed to COVID-19. CDR3s include the opening cysteine and the closing phenylalanine or tryptophan. A D gene is named only where the DNA matches it firmly.

cdr3_length | j_call | v_call | d_call | cdr3_aa
12 | TRBJ1-4 | TRBV30 | TRBD1 | CAWRQGAEKLFF
15 | TRBJ1-1 | TRBV5-1 | TRBD1 | CASSFTGGYWTEAFF
16 | TRBJ1-2 | TRBV9 | TRBD1 | CASSVAGTGGSYGYTF
18 | TRBJ2-3 | TRBV5-4 | TRBD2 | CASSLDLAGGLSRYTQYF
13 | TRBJ1-5 | TRBV30 | NA | CAWSLGDNQPQHF
18 | TRBJ1-3 | TRBV7-8 | TRBD1 | CASSLADRTGLAGNTIYF
14 | TRBJ2-3 | TRBV30 | TRBD2 | CAWSLASGRYTQYF
14 | TRBJ1-5 | TRBV30 | NA | CAWSVGQGYQPQHF
13 | TRBJ2-1 | TRBV21-1 | NA | CASSNGGFNEQFF
16 | TRBJ1-2 | TRBV20-1 | TRBD1 | CSASLARGQGSYGYTF
13 | TRBJ1-2 | TRBV7-9 | NA | CASSLDHRDGYTF
13 | TRBJ2-7 | TRBV27 | NA | CASSFPGFYEQYF
14 | TRBJ1-1 | TRBV7-6 | NA | CASSLRTGSTEAFF
14 | TRBJ1-5 | TRBV2 | NA | CASSDLTGNQPQHF
15 | TRBJ1-2 | TRBV6-5 | NA | CASSYSYAEGEGYTF
16 | TRBJ2-7 | TRBV15 | TRBD2 | CATSRLGEGSSYEQYF
15 | TRBJ1-5 | TRBV20-1 | NA | CSASGSQGSNQPQHF
18 | TRBJ2-3 | TRBV3-1/TRBV3-2 | TRBD2 | CASSQGVFSGGGTDTQYF
19 | TRBJ2-7 | TRBV5-1 | NA | CASSLVFRPASGPSYEQYF
17 | TRBJ2-1 | TRBV5-1 | NA | CASSLVPIQYSYNEQFF
14 | TRBJ2-2 | TRBV25-1 | TRBD1 | CASSESAGGWELFF
15 | TRBJ1-4 | TRBV4-1 | NA | CASSPQPGQTEKLFF
14 | TRBJ2-1 | TRBV7-3 | TRBD1 | CASSLGQGNDEQFF
14 | TRBJ1-3 | TRBV7-9 | NA | CASSMIGVANTIYF
19 | TRBJ1-4 | TRBV19 | NA | CASSIPSGLRVRGREKLFF
13 | TRBJ1-2 | TRBV5-1 | NA | CASSLEGDTGYTF
12 | TRBJ2-5 | TRBV19 | NA | CASSIGAETQYF
15 | TRBJ1-2 | TRBV5-5 | NA | CASSLLRVPVQGYTF
13 | TRBJ1-2 | TRBV15 | NA | CATSSLIPDGYTF
17 | TRBJ1-4 | TRBV7-9 | NA | CASSPGVRGATNEKLFF
15 | TRBJ1-2 | TRBV30 | NA | CAWGPAGISNYGYTF
14 | TRBJ1-2 | TRBV5-1 | TRBD1 | CASSRGTDNYGYTF
16 | TRBJ1-6 | TRBV9 | NA | CASSVGGGAYNSPLHF
15 | TRBJ1-1 | TRBV9 | TRBD1 | CASSVVGRGDTEAFF
12 | TRBJ1-1 | TRBV29-1 | NA | CSVGGLNSEAFF
19 | TRBJ2-7 | TRBV5-1 | TRBD2 | CASSLARLGTSGGPYEQYF
15 | TRBJ1-2 | TRBV9 | NA | CASSVDSGFLAGYTF
16 | TRBJ1-2 | TRBV10-1 | NA | CASSDGYWGVSYGYTF
15 | TRBJ2-1 | TRBV29-1 | NA | CSGYYAGQQYNEQFF
16 | TRBJ2-2 | TRBV5-5 | TRBD2 | CASSLQTSGLTGELFF
15 | TRBJ2-2 | TRBV7-8 | TRBD1 | CASSPGTGRTGELFF
13 | TRBJ1-1 | TRBV6-5 | NA | CATWGGAGTEAFF
14 | TRBJ2-1 | TRBV5-1 | TRBD2 | CASTGTSGSNEQFF
17 | TRBJ1-3 | TRBV7-2 | NA | CASSLFPQERTGNGIYF
12 | TRBJ2-1 | TRBV27 | NA | CASSVRGAEQFF
15 | TRBJ2-7 | TRBV6-1 | NA | CASSEALARSTEQYF